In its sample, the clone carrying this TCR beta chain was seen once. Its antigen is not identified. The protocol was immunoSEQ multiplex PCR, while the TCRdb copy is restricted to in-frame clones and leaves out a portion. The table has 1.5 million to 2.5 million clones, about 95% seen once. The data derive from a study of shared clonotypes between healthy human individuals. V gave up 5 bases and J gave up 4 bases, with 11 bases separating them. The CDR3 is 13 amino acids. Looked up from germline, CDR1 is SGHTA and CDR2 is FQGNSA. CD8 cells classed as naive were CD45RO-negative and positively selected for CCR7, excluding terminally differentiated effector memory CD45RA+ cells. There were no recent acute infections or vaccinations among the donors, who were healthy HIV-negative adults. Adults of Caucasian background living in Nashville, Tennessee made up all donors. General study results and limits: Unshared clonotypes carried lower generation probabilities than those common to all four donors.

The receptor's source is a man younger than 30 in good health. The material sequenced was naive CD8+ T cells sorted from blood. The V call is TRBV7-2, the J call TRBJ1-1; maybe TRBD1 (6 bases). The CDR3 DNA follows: TGTGCCAGCAGCCCCACAGGGACCACTGAAGCTTTCTTT. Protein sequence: CASSPTGTTEAFF.